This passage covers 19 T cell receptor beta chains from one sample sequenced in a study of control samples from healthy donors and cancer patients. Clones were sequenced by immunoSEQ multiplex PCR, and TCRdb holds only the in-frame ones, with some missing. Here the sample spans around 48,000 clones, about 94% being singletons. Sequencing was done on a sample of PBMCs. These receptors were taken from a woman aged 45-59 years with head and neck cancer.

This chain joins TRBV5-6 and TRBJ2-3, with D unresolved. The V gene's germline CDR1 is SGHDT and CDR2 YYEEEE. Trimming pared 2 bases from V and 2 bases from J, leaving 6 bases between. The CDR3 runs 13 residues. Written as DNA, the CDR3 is TGTGCCAGCAGCTTAGTATCCACAGATACGCAGTATTTT. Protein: CASSLVSTDTQYF.

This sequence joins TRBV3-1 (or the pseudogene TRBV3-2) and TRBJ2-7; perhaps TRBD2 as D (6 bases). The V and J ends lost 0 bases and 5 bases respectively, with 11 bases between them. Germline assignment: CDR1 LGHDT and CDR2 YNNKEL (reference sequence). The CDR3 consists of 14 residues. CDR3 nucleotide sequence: TGTGCCAGCAGCCAAGATAGCGGTGTAAACGAGCAGTACTTC. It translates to CASSQDSGVNEQYF.

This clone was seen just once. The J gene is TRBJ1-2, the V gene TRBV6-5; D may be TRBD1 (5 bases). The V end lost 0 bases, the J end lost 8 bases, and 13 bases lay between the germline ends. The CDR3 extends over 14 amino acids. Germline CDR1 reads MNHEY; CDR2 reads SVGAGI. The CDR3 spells CASSYSSGGQGYTF. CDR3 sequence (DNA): TGTGCCAGCAGTTACTCGTCCGGGGGTCAGGGCTACACCTTC.

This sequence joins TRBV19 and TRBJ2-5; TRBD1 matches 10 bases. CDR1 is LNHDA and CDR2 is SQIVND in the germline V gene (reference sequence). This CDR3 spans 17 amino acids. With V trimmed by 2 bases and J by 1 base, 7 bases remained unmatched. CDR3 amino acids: CASSITLRTGGQETQYF. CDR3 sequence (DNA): TGTGCCAGTAGTATAACCTTACGGACAGGGGGCCAAGAGACCCAGTACTTC.

In DNA, the CDR3 is TGTGCCAGCAGGGTCCTTGGCGGGAGGATCTACGAGCAGTACTTC. This sequence encodes CASRVLGGRIYEQYF. The rearrangement joins TRBV2 to TRBJ2-7; the match to TRBD2 covers 8 bases. Trimming took 6 bases from V and 3 from J; bases not matched to a gene: 10. Germline V CDR1 and CDR2: SNHLY, FYNNEI. The CDR3 is 15 residues long.

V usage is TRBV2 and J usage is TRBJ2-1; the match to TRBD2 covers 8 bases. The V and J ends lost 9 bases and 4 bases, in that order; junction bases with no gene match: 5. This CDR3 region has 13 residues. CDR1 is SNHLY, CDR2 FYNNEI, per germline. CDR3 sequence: CASERGPYNEQFF. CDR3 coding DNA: TGTGCCAGTGAGCGGGGGCCTTACAATGAGCAGTTCTTC.

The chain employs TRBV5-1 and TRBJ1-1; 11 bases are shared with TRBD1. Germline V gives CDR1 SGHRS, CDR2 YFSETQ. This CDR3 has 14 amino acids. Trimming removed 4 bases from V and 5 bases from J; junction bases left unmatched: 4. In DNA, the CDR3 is TGCGCCAGCAGCACCGGGACAGGGGGAACTGAAGCTTTCTTT. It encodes CASSTGTGGTEAFF.

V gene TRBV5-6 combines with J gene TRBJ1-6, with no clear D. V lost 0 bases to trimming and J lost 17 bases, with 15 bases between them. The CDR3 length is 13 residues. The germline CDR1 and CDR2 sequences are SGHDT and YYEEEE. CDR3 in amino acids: CASSLAAIGRFHF. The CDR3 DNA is TGTGCCAGCAGCTTGGCCGCGATCGGTAGATTCCACTTT.

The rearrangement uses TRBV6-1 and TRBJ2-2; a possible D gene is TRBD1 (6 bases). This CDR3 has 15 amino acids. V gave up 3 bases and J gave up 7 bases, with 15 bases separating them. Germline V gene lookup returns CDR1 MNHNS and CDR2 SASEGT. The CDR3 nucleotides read TGTGCCAGCAGTGAGAACTGGGGGCATGGCGGGGAGCTGTTTTTT. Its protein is CASSENWGHGGELFF.

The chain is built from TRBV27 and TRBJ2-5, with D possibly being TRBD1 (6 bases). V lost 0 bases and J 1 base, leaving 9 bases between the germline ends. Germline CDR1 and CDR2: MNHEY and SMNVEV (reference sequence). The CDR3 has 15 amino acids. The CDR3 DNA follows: TGTGCCAGCAGTTTATCGAGACAGGTCCAAGAGACCCAGTACTTC. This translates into CASSLSRQVQETQYF.

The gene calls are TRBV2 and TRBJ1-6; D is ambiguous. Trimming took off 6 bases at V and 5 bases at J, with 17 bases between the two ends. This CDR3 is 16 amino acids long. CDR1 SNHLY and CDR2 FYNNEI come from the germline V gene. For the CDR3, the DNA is TGTGCCAGCAGCCCTCGCCGGAGGAGCGATAATTCACCCCTCCACTTT. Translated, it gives CASSPRRRSDNSPLHF. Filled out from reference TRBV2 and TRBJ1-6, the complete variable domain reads EPEVTQTPSHQVTQMGQEVILRCVPISNHLYFYWYRQILGQKVEFLVSFYNNEISEKSEIFDDQFSVERPDGSNFTLKIRSTKLEDSAMYFCASSPRRRSDNSPLHFGNGTRLTVT.

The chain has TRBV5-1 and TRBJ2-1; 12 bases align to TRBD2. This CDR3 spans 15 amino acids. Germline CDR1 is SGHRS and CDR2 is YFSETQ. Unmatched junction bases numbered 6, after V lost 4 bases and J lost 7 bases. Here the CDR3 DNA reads TGCGCCAGCAGCCGGACTAGCGGGGTGGGGAATGAGCAGTTCTTC. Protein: CASSRTSGVGNEQFF.

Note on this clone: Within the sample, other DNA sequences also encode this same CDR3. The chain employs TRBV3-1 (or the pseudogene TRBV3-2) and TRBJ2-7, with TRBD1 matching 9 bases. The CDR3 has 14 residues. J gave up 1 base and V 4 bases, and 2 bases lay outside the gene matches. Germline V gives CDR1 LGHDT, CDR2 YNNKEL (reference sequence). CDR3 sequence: CASSLGTGSYEQYF. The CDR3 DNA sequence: TGTGCCAGCAGCCTGGGGACAGGGTCCTACGAGCAGTACTTC.

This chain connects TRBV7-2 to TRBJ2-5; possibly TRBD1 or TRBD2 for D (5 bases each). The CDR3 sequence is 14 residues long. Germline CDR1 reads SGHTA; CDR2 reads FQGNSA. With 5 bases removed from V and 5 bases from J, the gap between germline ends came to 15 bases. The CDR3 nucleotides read TGTGCCAGCAGCCCCGGACGGGGCGGCGAGACCCAGTACTTC. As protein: CASSPGRGGETQYF. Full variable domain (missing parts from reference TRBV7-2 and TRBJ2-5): GAGVSQSPSNKVTEKGKDVELRCDPISGHTALYWYRQSLGQGLEFLIYFQGNSAPDKSGLPSDRFSAERTGGSVSTLTIQRTQQEDSAVYLCASSPGRGGETQYFGPGTRLLVL.

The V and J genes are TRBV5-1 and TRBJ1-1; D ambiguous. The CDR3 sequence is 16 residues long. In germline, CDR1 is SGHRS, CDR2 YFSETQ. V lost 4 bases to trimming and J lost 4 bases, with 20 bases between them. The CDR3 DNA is TGCGCCAGCAGCCCCGTATGGGAAGCACCGACCACTGAAGCTTTCTTT. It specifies CASSPVWEAPTTEAFF.

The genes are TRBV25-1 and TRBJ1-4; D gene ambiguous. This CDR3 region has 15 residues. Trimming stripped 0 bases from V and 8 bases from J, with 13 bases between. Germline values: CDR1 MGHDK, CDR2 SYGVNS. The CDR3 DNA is TGTGCCAGCAGTGAATATGAGAACCGCGGGGAAAAACTGTTTTTT. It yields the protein CASSEYENRGEKLFF.

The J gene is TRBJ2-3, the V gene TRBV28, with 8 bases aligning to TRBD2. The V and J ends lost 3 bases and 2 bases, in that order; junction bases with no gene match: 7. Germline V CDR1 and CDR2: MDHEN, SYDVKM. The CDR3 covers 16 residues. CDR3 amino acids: CASSFAAGGSTDTQYF. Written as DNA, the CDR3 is TGTGCCAGCAGTTTTGCGGCGGGAGGTTCCACAGATACGCAGTATTTT.

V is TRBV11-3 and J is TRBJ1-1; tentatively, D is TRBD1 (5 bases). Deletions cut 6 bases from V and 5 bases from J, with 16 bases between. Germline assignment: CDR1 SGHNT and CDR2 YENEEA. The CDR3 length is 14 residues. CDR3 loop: CASSISGFSTEAFF. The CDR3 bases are TGTGCCAGCAGTATATCAGGGTTTTCTACTGAAGCTTTCTTT.

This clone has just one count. CDR3 nucleotide sequence: TGTGCCAGCAGTCACGGGTATCAGCCCCAGCATTTT. The encoded protein is CASSHGYQPQHF. This sequence joins TRBV6-6 and TRBJ1-5, with D uncertain. The V and J ends lost 5 bases and 5 bases respectively, with 7 bases between them. Germline CDR1 reads MNHNY; CDR2 reads SVGAGI (reference sequence). There are 12 residues in the CDR3.